What follows is one T cell receptor beta chain and its context. The antigen remains undetermined. Each cDNA molecule carried a unique molecular identifier. A single record per CDR3 protein comes from TCRdb applying MiXCR to the 5' RACE reads. The sample lists 85,000 to 100,000 distinct CDR3 sequences; about 13% were seen once. These data belong to a study of early T cells in non-severe SARS-CoV-2 infection. As for the study in general: Alpha and beta chains were unpaired, from unsorted whole-blood bulk RNA.

Study results and caveats: Matching with VDJdb favored anti-spike CD8 responses (missing private and CD4 specificities).

The V end lost 0 bases, the J end lost 4 bases, and 11 bases lay between the germline ends. CDR1 and CDR2 from the germline V gene are SGHKS and YYEKEE (reference sequence). This CDR3 contains 15 residues. The receptor was isolated from an adult who was a healthcare worker with PCR-confirmed SARS-CoV-2 infection or an uninfected control (not recorded which). Sample: whole blood. The chain has TRBV5-5 and TRBJ1-3; D unresolved. CDR3 protein: CASSLGGTRGNTIYF. In nucleotides, the CDR3 is TGTGCCAGCAGCTTGGGCGGCACCCGGGGAAACACCATATATTTT. Using reference TRBV5-5 and TRBJ1-3 for the parts outside the CDR3, the full variable domain is DAGVTQSPTHLIKTRGQQVTLRCSPISGHKSVSWYQQVLGQGPQFIFQYYEKEERGRGNFPDRFSARQFPNYSSELNVNALLLGDSALYLCASSLGGTRGNTIYFGEGSWLTVV.